This is a list of T cell receptor beta chains from one sample in a study of technical replicates of blood from a handful of donors. Libraries were prepared by immunoSEQ multiplex PCR; TCRdb keeps only in-frame clonotypes and omits some of them. The data hold 75,000 to 80,000 clones, with roughly 92% observed a single time. Source material: T cells isolated from PBMCs. The receptors derive from a human donor in good health. Both conserved end residues are part of each CDR3. The D gene is left open where the match is weak. Clone size is not always given. Where it is, it says once, few, many or a class for expanded clones.

abundance: -
j_gene: TRBJ1-1
v_gene: TRBV5-1
d_gene: -
CDR3nt: TGCGCCAGCAGAATTTCGTCCACTGAAGCTTTCTTT
CDR3aa: CASRISSTEAFF

abundance: -
j_gene: TRBJ2-3
v_gene: TRBV7-3
d_gene: TRBD2
CDR3nt: TGTGCCAGCAGCTTAAGACTAGCGAGCACAGATACGCAGTATTTT
CDR3aa: CASSLRLASTDTQYF

abundance: -
j_gene: TRBJ2-7
v_gene: TRBV7-9
d_gene: TRBD2
CDR3nt: TGTGCCAGCAGCTTAGTACTAGCGGGAGAGGAGCAGTACTTC
CDR3aa: CASSLVLAGEEQYF

abundance: -
j_gene: TRBJ2-5
v_gene: TRBV7-3
d_gene: -
CDR3nt: TGTGCCAGCAGCTTAAGCGTGTGGGAGACCCAGTACTTC
CDR3aa: CASSLSVWETQYF

abundance: -
j_gene: TRBJ2-2
v_gene: TRBV5-1
d_gene: TRBD1
CDR3nt: TGCGCCAGCAGCAGGGACAGGGGGGCCGGGGAGCTGTTTTTT
CDR3aa: CASSRDRGAGELFF

abundance: -
j_gene: TRBJ2-3
v_gene: TRBV5-4
d_gene: TRBD2
CDR3nt: TGTGCCAGCAGCATTGGGACTAGCCCAGATACGCAGTATTTT
CDR3aa: CASSIGTSPDTQYF

abundance: -
j_gene: TRBJ1-2
v_gene: TRBV6-5
d_gene: -
CDR3nt: TGTGCCAGCAGTTCCCTGGGGGGGGGCTACACCTTC
CDR3aa: CASSSLGGGYTF

abundance: -
j_gene: TRBJ2-1
v_gene: TRBV7-3
d_gene: -
CDR3nt: TGTGCCAGCAGCTTGGGGGGCTCCTACAATGAGCAGTTCTTC
CDR3aa: CASSLGGSYNEQFF

abundance: -
j_gene: TRBJ2-5
v_gene: TRBV9
d_gene: -
CDR3nt: TGTGCCAGCAGCGGCTCCGGGACACAGTACGAGACCCAGTACTTC
CDR3aa: CASSGSGTQYETQYF

abundance: -
j_gene: TRBJ2-3
v_gene: TRBV10-3
d_gene: -
CDR3nt: TGTGCCATTAAGACAGTTAGCACAGATACGCAGTATTTT
CDR3aa: CAIKTVSTDTQYF

abundance: once
j_gene: TRBJ2-7
v_gene: TRBV5-4
d_gene: TRBD2
CDR3nt: TGTGCCAGCAGCTTGGTTGGTAGCGGGATATTCCACTACGAGCAGTACTTC
CDR3aa: CASSLVGSGIFHYEQYF

abundance: -
j_gene: TRBJ2-3
v_gene: TRBV27
d_gene: TRBD1
CDR3nt: TGTGCCAGCAGTTTAGGGGACAGCCTGTACACAGATACGCAGTATTTT
CDR3aa: CASSLGDSLYTDTQYF

abundance: -
j_gene: TRBJ2-6
v_gene: TRBV5-4
d_gene: -
CDR3nt: TGTGCCAGCGGCACAGGGAGTCTCTCTGGGGCCAACGTCCTGACTTTC
CDR3aa: CASGTGSLSGANVLTF

abundance: once
j_gene: TRBJ1-1
v_gene: TRBV6-5
d_gene: -
CDR3nt: TGTGCCAGCAGCCCCCGGGGAGGGGGAGGAACTGAAGCTTTCTTT
CDR3aa: CASSPRGGGGTEAFF

abundance: -
j_gene: TRBJ2-5
v_gene: TRBV7-6
d_gene: -
CDR3nt: TGTGCCAGCAGCGGGGGGGCAGGAATAATCCAAGAGACCCAGTACTTC
CDR3aa: CASSGGAGIIQETQYF

abundance: -
j_gene: TRBJ2-5
v_gene: TRBV9
d_gene: TRBD2
CDR3nt: TGTGCCAGCAGCGTAGAAGGGACTAGAAAAGAGACCCAGTACTTC
CDR3aa: CASSVEGTRKETQYF

abundance: -
j_gene: TRBJ2-7
v_gene: TRBV27
d_gene: TRBD1
CDR3nt: TGTGCCAGCAGCGGAGGGACAGGCTACGAGCAGTACTTC
CDR3aa: CASSGGTGYEQYF

abundance: -
j_gene: TRBJ2-2
v_gene: TRBV28
d_gene: -
CDR3nt: TGTGCCAGCAGTTTTCCAGGGTTCGGGGAGCTGTTTTTT
CDR3aa: CASSFPGFGELFF

abundance: -
j_gene: TRBJ1-5
v_gene: TRBV6-1
d_gene: TRBD1
CDR3nt: TGTGCCAGCACCCTGACAGGGGCGAGCAATCAGCCCCAGCATTTT
CDR3aa: CASTLTGASNQPQHF

abundance: few
j_gene: TRBJ2-2
v_gene: TRBV7-3
d_gene: TRBD1
CDR3nt: TGTGCCAGCAGCACGCTACCTAACAGGGGGCCCACCGGGGAGCTGTTTTTT
CDR3aa: CASSTLPNRGPTGELFF

abundance: -
j_gene: TRBJ2-7
v_gene: TRBV27
d_gene: TRBD1
CDR3nt: TGTGCCAGCAGCCAGGGGGCAATATACGAGCAGTACTTC
CDR3aa: CASSQGAIYEQYF

abundance: -
j_gene: TRBJ2-7
v_gene: TRBV27
d_gene: TRBD1
CDR3nt: TGTGCCAGCCGGGACAGAGCCTACGAGCAGTACTTC
CDR3aa: CASRDRAYEQYF

abundance: -
j_gene: TRBJ2-5
v_gene: TRBV29-1
d_gene: -
CDR3nt: TGCAGCGTTGAGCGGGCCGAAGGGGAGACCCAGTACTTC
CDR3aa: CSVERAEGETQYF

abundance: -
j_gene: TRBJ1-1
v_gene: TRBV27
d_gene: -
CDR3nt: TGTGCCAGCAGGCAGGCAGGAGGGACTGAAGCTTTCTTT
CDR3aa: CASRQAGGTEAFF

abundance: -
j_gene: TRBJ1-2
v_gene: TRBV5-1
d_gene: -
CDR3nt: TGCGCCAGCAGCTCAAAGGGGTCGGGTGGCTACACCTTC
CDR3aa: CASSSKGSGGYTF

abundance: -
j_gene: TRBJ2-3
v_gene: TRBV2
d_gene: -
CDR3nt: TGTGCCAGCAGGCAGTCGGGAGTGTTCGGCACAGATACGCAGTATTTT
CDR3aa: CASRQSGVFGTDTQYF

abundance: -
j_gene: TRBJ1-2
v_gene: TRBV5-6
d_gene: -
CDR3nt: TGTGCCAGCAGCTTGGCAGGCAGGGGAATCTATGGCTACACCTTC
CDR3aa: CASSLAGRGIYGYTF